This T cell receptor (beta chain) was observed in a study of blood T cells in healthy people across ages. This CDR3 is built from 16 residues. Germline CDR1 reads MDHEN; CDR2 reads SYDVKM. A second PCR of about 7 to 11 cycles used a sample-barcoded 5' primer and a J-beta primer mix. Each CDR3 protein gets one entry after TCRdb re-called the 5' RACE reads with MiXCR. Of approximately 680,000 distinct CDR3 sequences listed, approximately 29% were seen once; the top ten hold approximately 15%. General study findings and limits: It was held that the diversity estimates obtained from one million T cells were underestimates.

A word on this clonotype: Its antigen is undetermined.

The rearrangement joins TRBV28 to TRBJ2-1, with 11 bases matching TRBD2. The DNA end favors TRBJ2-7, so the J call may be wrong. The receptor comes from an elderly woman in good health. Specimen: blood. The CDR3 sequence: CASRSLAGDSYNEQYF. The CDR3 coding sequence is TGTGCCAGCAGGTCACTAGCGGGGGACTCCTACAATGAGCAGTACTTC.